This TCR beta chain was sequenced in a study of Ad26.COV2.S vaccination and SARS-CoV-2 variants. Looking at the study overall: Each vaccinee took Ad26.COV2.S intramuscularly, once or twice 56 days apart.

Germline loops: CDR1 SGHNT, CDR2 YYREEE (reference sequence). This CDR3 contains 14 residues. Trimming cost V 2 bases and J 0 bases, with 6 bases left between them. TCRdb keeps only in-frame clones here, not all; method: immunoSEQ multiplex PCR. The data contain 440,000 or so clones, 80% to 95% of them seen just once; the ten biggest clones take up roughly 4%. As for treatment: roughly 18 received Ad26.COV2.S at low or high dose, single or two shots; about five received placebo; per-sample allocation not given. Sampling was done on day 63 after the first vaccine or placebo injection. Wuhan-strain SARS-CoV-2 spike was expressed by the Ad26 vector that made up the vaccine.

The sample here was peripheral blood, taken in a trial of Ad26.COV2.S vaccine versus placebo. The chain is built from TRBV5-4 and TRBJ1-5; D not certain. The receptor was derived from a person aged 18-60 years who received the Ad26.COV2.S COVID-19 vaccine or a placebo. This CDR3 is CASSLGGSNQPQHF. Written as DNA, the CDR3 is TGTGCCAGCAGCTTAGGCGGTAGCAATCAGCCCCAGCATTTT.